These 29 T cell receptor beta chains share one sample of origin, sequenced in a study of blood T cell repertoires in COVID-19. Method: immunoSEQ multiplex PCR; TCRdb's copy keeps in-frame clones and lacks some. This sample has just over 350,000 clones, with 75% to 90% found just once. Sequenced: peripheral blood. These receptors all stem from a woman aged 55-70 years with COVID-19, enrolled during active disease.

The chain combines TRBV9 with TRBJ2-3; TRBD1 matches 9 bases. CDR3 size: 17 residues. V shed 0 bases, J shed 6 bases, and the junction held 11 bases outside the gene matches. The germline gives CDR1 SGDLS, CDR2 YYNGEE. The CDR3 here is CASSVDGGQGARDTQYF. The CDR3 region has the DNA TGTGCCAGCAGCGTAGATGGGGGACAGGGAGCCAGGGATACGCAGTATTTT. The whole variable domain, filled in from reference TRBV9 and TRBJ2-3, reads DSGVTQTPKHLITATGQRVTLRCSPRSGDLSVYWYQQSLDQGLQFLIQYYNGEERAKGNILERFSAQQFPDLHSELNLSSLELGDSALYFCASSVDGGQGARDTQYFGPGTRLTVL.

The gene calls are TRBV9 and TRBJ1-5, with D possibly TRBD1 on 6 matching bases. Deletions cut 0 bases from V and 6 bases from J, with 16 bases between. This CDR3 has 16 amino acids. CDR1 is SGDLS and CDR2 is YYNGEE in the germline V gene. CDR3 loop: CASSVDSGALTQPQHF. CDR3 in DNA: TGTGCCAGCAGCGTAGATTCAGGGGCCCTCACTCAGCCCCAGCATTTT.

The rearrangement links TRBV27 to TRBJ1-5; perhaps TRBD1 as D (6 bases). The germline gives CDR1 MNHEY, CDR2 SMNVEV (reference sequence). This CDR3 contains 16 residues. V shed 5 bases and J shed 4 bases, with 18 bases lying between them. DNA of the CDR3: TGTGCCAGCAGTCCCATCGGCAGGGGCCGGAATCAGCCCCAGCATTTT. As protein: CASSPIGRGRNQPQHF.

The chain couples TRBV5-5 to TRBJ1-2; D is undetermined. Trimming cost V 4 bases and J 4 bases, with 11 bases left between them. The CDR3 spans 13 residues. Germline values: CDR1 SGHKS, CDR2 YYEKEE (reference sequence). For the CDR3, the DNA is TGTGCCAGCAGCCATGAGAGCGGCTATGGCTACACCTTC. Translated, it gives CASSHESGYGYTF.

In this sample, this clone turned up once. The rearrangement links TRBV27 to TRBJ1-2; 10 nucleotides line up with TRBD1. The junction had 14 bases not matched to a gene; V was cut back by 5 bases and J by 8 bases. Germline V lookup: CDR1 MNHEY, CDR2 SMNVEV (reference sequence). CDR3 length: 16 amino acids. The CDR3 is CASSLLEDGQGDGYTF. As DNA, the CDR3 is TGTGCCAGCAGTCTACTAGAAGACGGACAGGGGGACGGCTACACCTTC.

V and J are TRBV7-3 and TRBJ2-7; 8 bases are a match to TRBD1. CDR1 is SGHTA, CDR2 FQGTGA, per germline. J gave up 3 bases and V 5 bases, and 9 bases lay outside the gene matches. The CDR3 has 15 amino acids. CDR3: CASSVTGAPIYEQYF. The CDR3 DNA is TGTGCCAGCAGCGTGACAGGGGCCCCTATCTACGAGCAGTACTTC.

A word on this clone: The CDR3 ends on some other residue instead of the conserved phenylalanine or tryptophan, so this is likely a read error. The DNA is omitted, as the CDR3 cannot be located on it reliably, and the CDR3 follows TCRdb's listing. This sequence joins TRBV3-1 (or the pseudogene TRBV3-2) and TRBJ1-4; the table gives TRBD1 as D, unverified against the DNA. The CDR3 has 12 residues if both end residues are counted. CDR1 is LGHDT, CDR2 YNNKEL, per germline (reference sequence). This CDR3 is CASSQDCGTEKL.

This rearrangement joins TRBV6-2 or TRBV6-3 to TRBJ2-1; TRBD2 might be the D (5 bases). Trimming left V 0 bases short and J 14 bases short, with 8 bases between. The CDR3 totals 11 residues. Germline V gives CDR1 MNHEY, CDR2 SVGEGT. The CDR3 DNA follows: TGTGCCAGCAGTTACTCGAGGGCGAAGTTCTTC. Its protein is CASSYSRAKFF.

This chain links TRBV11-2 with TRBJ1-3, with D uncertain. Trimming shortened V by 0 bases and J by 0 bases, and 9 bases separated the two germline ends. Germline CDR1 is SGHAT and CDR2 is FQNNGV. The CDR3 has 16 amino acids. The CDR3 DNA follows: TGTGCCAGCAGCTTAGAAGCAGGTATCTCTGGAAACACCATATATTTT. Encoded protein: CASSLEAGISGNTIYF.

This clone was seen many times. The chain uses TRBV2 and TRBJ2-2; 7 bases map to TRBD1. J lost 8 bases, V lost 6 bases, and 12 bases had no gene match. The CDR3 has 15 amino acids. CDR1 is SNHLY, CDR2 FYNNEI, per germline. As DNA, the CDR3 is TGTGCCAGCAGCTCCGGGACAGTGGCACCGGGGGAGCTGTTTTTT. This codes for CASSSGTVAPGELFF.

The count of this clone is one. The CDR3 DNA follows: TGTGCCAGCAGTTACCAAGGGACTAGCGGGTACGAGCAGTACTTC. It specifies CASSYQGTSGYEQYF. The V gene is TRBV6-5, the J gene TRBJ2-7, with TRBD2 identical over 12 bases. The germline CDR1 and CDR2 sequences are MNHEY and SVGAGI. The CDR3 consists of 15 residues. J gave up 4 bases and V 2 bases, and 3 bases lay outside the gene matches.

This clone was seen only once. V is TRBV7-9 and J is TRBJ1-2, with D maybe TRBD1 (5 bases). CDR1 and CDR2 (germline): SEHNR, FQNEAQ (reference sequence). There are 18 residues in the CDR3. The V and J ends lost 5 bases and 4 bases respectively, with 26 bases between them. The CDR3 sequence: CASSHPSGGSNGPYGYTF. CDR3 DNA: TGTGCCAGCAGCCACCCGTCGGGGGGGTCCAATGGGCCCTATGGCTACACCTTC.

The CDR3 reads CSASAAGTGGYGYTF. The CDR3 nucleotides are TGCAGTGCTAGTGCGGCCGGGACAGGGGGATATGGCTACACCTTC. The chain recombines TRBV20-1 with TRBJ1-2; TRBD1 aligns across 11 bases. The CDR3 is 15 residues long. In germline, CDR1 is DFQATT, CDR2 SNEGSKA (reference sequence). V dropped 3 bases and J dropped 5; count of bases not matched to a gene: 8.

This rearrangement joins TRBV7-2 to TRBJ2-4; 7 bases agree with TRBD1. This CDR3 has 13 residues. Germline assignment: CDR1 SGHTA and CDR2 FQGNSA. V shed 6 bases and J 5 bases; nucleotides not matched to a gene: 4. The CDR3 loop reads CASSLQGENIQYF. The CDR3 DNA follows: TGTGCCAGCAGTCTCCAGGGGGAAAACATTCAGTACTTC.

This clone has just one count. The chain carries TRBV9 and TRBJ1-1, with TRBD1 identical over 8 bases. V shed 4 bases and J 4 bases; nucleotides not matched to a gene: 9. The CDR3 extends over 15 amino acids. Germline V gives CDR1 SGDLS, CDR2 YYNGEE. The DNA for the CDR3 is TGTGCCAGCAGCCCCCGGACAGGGTATTTCACTGAAGCTTTCTTT. It encodes CASSPRTGYFTEAFF.

The chain couples TRBV2 to TRBJ2-3, with D possibly matching TRBD2 (5 bases). The CDR3 length is 14 residues. With 0 bases removed from V and 1 base from J, the gap between germline ends came to 5 bases. Per the germline V gene, CDR1 is SNHLY and CDR2 is FYNNEI. CDR3: CASSEAGGTDTQYF. The CDR3 coding sequence is TGTGCCAGCAGTGAAGCGGGAGGCACAGATACGCAGTATTTT.

The chain has TRBV27 and TRBJ1-2; 9 bases fit TRBD1. The V and J ends lost 7 bases and 4 bases, in that order; junction bases with no gene match: 7. The CDR3 loop spans 14 amino acids. CDR1 and CDR2 from the germline V gene are MNHEY and SMNVEV (reference sequence). CDR3 protein: CASKRTGDTYGYTF. CDR3 nucleotide sequence: TGTGCCAGCAAGCGGACAGGGGACACCTATGGCTACACCTTC.

The rearrangement links TRBV19 to TRBJ1-1; 7 bases agree with TRBD1. V dropped 5 bases and J dropped 11; count of bases not matched to a gene: 14. Germline CDR1 reads LNHDA; CDR2 reads SQIVND (reference sequence). The length of the CDR3 is 14 residues. Written as DNA, the CDR3 is TGTGCCAGTAGTTACAGGGGCCCCAGTTTGTGGGCTTTCTTT. This sequence encodes CASSYRGPSLWAFF.

This clone showed up just a few times. The rearrangement joins TRBV6-5 to TRBJ1-1; 9 bases map to TRBD1. The CDR3 consists of 14 residues. With 5 bases clipped from V and 1 base from J, the junction kept 2 bases outside the gene matches. Germline V gene sequence: CDR1 MNHEY, CDR2 SVGAGI. The CDR3 DNA sequence: TGTGCCAGCAGTAGGGACAGGGAGAACACTGAAGCTTTCTTT. This codes for CASSRDRENTEAFF.

The chain has TRBV27 and TRBJ2-7, with 7 bases lining up with TRBD1. The V gene end was trimmed by 6 bases and the J gene end by 3 bases; junction bases not matched to a gene: 5. This CDR3 is built from 13 residues. Germline CDR1 and CDR2: MNHEY and SMNVEV (reference sequence). The CDR3 DNA follows: TGTGCCAGCAGCCGCCCAGGGGGCTACGAGCAGTACTTC. This gives the protein CASSRPGGYEQYF.

This chain joins TRBV5-4 and TRBJ1-5; D ambiguous. With 0 bases removed from V and 3 bases from J, the gap between germline ends came to 7 bases. The CDR3 has 14 residues. Germline-derived CDR1 and CDR2 are SGHNT and YYREEE (reference sequence). For the CDR3, the DNA is TGTGCCAGCAGCTTGGCCGGGTACAATCAGCCCCAGCATTTT. This sequence encodes CASSLAGYNQPQHF. The full variable domain, with the rest looked up from reference TRBV5-4 and TRBJ1-5, is ETGVTQSPTHLIKTRGQQVTLRCSSQSGHNTVSWYQQALGQGPQFIFQYYREEENGRGNFPPRFSGLQFPNYSSELNVNALELDDSALYLCASSLAGYNQPQHFGDGTRLSIL.

Only a few counts were recorded for this clone. This chain connects TRBV4-3 to TRBJ2-7; 7 bases match TRBD2. This CDR3 region has 16 residues. Germline lookup yields CDR1 LGHNA and CDR2 YSLEER. The junction had 9 bases not matched to a gene; V was cut back by 4 bases and J by 0 bases. For the CDR3, the DNA is TGCGCCAGCAGCCTCGATAGCGGGTCGAGCTCCTACGAGCAGTACTTC. Translated: CASSLDSGSSSYEQYF.

The chain couples TRBV27 to TRBJ1-5, with D possibly being TRBD1 (6 bases). Trimming took 6 bases from V and 4 from J, leaving 19 bases between them. Germline loops: CDR1 MNHEY, CDR2 SMNVEV (reference sequence). The CDR3 loop spans 16 amino acids. CDR3 in DNA: TGTGCCAGCAGACCTCTTTTAGGACAGACTAATCAGCCCCAGCATTTT. It codes for CASRPLLGQTNQPQHF.

The rearrangement joins TRBV2 to TRBJ1-3, with a possible D match to TRBD1 (5 bases). This CDR3 comprises 11 residues. Germline V gene sequence: CDR1 SNHLY, CDR2 FYNNEI. The V gene lost 9 bases and the J gene lost 12 bases, with 15 bases spanning the gap. In nucleotides, the CDR3 is TGTGCCAGGGAGACAGTATCGAACATATATTTT. This codes for CARETVSNIYF. Full variable domain (missing parts from reference TRBV2 and TRBJ1-3): EPEVTQTPSHQVTQMGQEVILRCVPISNHLYFYWYRQILGQKVEFLVSFYNNEISEKSEIFDDQFSVERPDGSNFTLKIRSTKLEDSAMYFCARETVSNIYFGEGSWLTVV.

This clone was seen a handful of times. This sequence joins TRBV11-2 and TRBJ1-5; D is ambiguous. The germline gives CDR1 SGHAT, CDR2 FQNNGV. The CDR3 is 14 residues long. The germline V and J ends were trimmed by 5 bases and 7 bases, with 15 bases remaining between them. CDR3 region: CASSHGGGPQPQHF. CDR3 sequence (DNA): TGTGCCAGCAGCCACGGAGGAGGGCCCCAGCCCCAGCATTTT.

This clone showed up just a few times. The gene calls are TRBV6-4 and TRBJ2-7, with D tentatively TRBD2 (5 bases). V was shortened by 4 bases and J by 4 bases, with 17 bases between the two germline ends. CDR3 length equals 15 residues. Germline loops: CDR1 MRHNA, CDR2 SNTAGT. CDR3 protein: CASSAGPSGVYEQYF. In DNA, the CDR3 is TGTGCCAGCAGTGCCGGCCCCAGCGGTGTATACGAGCAGTACTTC.

The DNA of the CDR3 is TGTGCCAGCAGCCACAGACAGGGAGTCATCGACGAGCAGTACTTC. This encodes CASSHRQGVIDEQYF. The chain is built from TRBV7-6 and TRBJ2-7; TRBD1 matches at 7 bases. The CDR3 length is 15 residues. V lost 5 bases, J lost 5 bases, and 12 bases stayed unmatched. Germline CDR1 SGHVS, CDR2 FNYEAQ.

This chain connects TRBV7-9 to TRBJ1-6, with 7 bases lining up with TRBD1. The J segment lost 7 bases and the V segment lost 1 base, leaving 4 bases of the junction unmatched. Per germline, CDR1 SEHNR and CDR2 FQNEAQ (reference sequence). The CDR3 contains 15 residues. CDR3 bases: TGTGCCAGCAGCTTAGTTTCGACAGGGAATTCACCCCTCCACTTT. Translated, it gives CASSLVSTGNSPLHF.

This chain connects TRBV28 to TRBJ1-2; 7 bases fit TRBD1. CDR3 length equals 13 residues. Germline CDR1 and CDR2: MDHEN and SYDVKM. Trimming took 8 bases from V and 4 from J; bases not matched to a gene: 7. CDR3 bases: TGTGCCAGCCTGTCAGGGGGGAGCTATGGCTACACCTTC. Translated: CASLSGGSYGYTF.